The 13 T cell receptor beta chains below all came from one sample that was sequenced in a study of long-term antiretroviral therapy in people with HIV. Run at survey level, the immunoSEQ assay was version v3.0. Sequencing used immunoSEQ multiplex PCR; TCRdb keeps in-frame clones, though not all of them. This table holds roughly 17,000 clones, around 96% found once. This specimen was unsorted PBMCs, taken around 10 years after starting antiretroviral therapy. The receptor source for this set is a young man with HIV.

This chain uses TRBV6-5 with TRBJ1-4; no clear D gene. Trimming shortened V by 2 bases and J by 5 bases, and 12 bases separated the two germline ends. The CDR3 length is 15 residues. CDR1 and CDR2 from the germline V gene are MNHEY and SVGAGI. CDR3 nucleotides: TGTGCCAGCAGTTACCGGACGGAGGCAAATGAAAAACTGTTTTTT. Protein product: CASSYRTEANEKLFF.

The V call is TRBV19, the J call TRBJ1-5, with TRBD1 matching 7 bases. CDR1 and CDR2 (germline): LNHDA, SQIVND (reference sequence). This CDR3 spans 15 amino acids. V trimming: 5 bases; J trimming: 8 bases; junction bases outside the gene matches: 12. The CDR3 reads CASSLADREREPQHF. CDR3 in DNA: TGTGCCAGTAGTCTGGCAGACAGGGAAAGAGAGCCCCAGCATTTT.

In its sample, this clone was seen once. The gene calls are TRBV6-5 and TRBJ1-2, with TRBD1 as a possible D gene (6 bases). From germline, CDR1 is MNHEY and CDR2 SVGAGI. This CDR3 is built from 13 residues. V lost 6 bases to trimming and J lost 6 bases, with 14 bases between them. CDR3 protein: CASRDSLFDGYTF. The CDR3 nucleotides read TGTGCCAGCAGGGACAGCCTGTTCGATGGCTACACCTTC.

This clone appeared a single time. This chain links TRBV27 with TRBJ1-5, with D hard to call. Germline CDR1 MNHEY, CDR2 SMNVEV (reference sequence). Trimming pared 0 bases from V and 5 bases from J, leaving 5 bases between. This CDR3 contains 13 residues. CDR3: CASSLSRDQPQHF. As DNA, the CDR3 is TGTGCCAGCAGTTTATCGAGAGATCAGCCCCAGCATTTT.

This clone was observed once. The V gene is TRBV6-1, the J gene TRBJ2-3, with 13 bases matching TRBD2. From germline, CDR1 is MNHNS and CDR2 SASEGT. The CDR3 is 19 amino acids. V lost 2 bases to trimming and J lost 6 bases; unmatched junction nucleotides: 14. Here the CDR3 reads CASSEWERTSGGPGDTQYF. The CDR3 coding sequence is TGTGCCAGCAGTGAATGGGAGAGGACTAGCGGGGGCCCCGGCGATACGCAGTATTTT.

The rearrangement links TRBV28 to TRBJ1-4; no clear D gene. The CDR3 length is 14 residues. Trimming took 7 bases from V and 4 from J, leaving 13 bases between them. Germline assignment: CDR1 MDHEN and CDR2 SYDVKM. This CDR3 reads CASTPAGNNEKLFF. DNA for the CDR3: TGTGCCAGCACCCCCGCAGGCAATAATGAAAAACTGTTTTTT.

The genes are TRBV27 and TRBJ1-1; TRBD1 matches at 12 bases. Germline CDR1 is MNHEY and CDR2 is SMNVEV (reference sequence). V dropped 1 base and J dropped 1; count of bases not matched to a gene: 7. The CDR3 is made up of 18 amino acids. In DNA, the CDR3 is TGTGCCAGCAGTTTATATCCGTGGGGACAGGGGGCGAACACTGAAGCTTTCTTT. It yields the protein CASSLYPWGQGANTEAFF.

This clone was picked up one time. The CDR3 reads CSVAGNNEQFF. CDR3 in DNA: TGCAGCGTTGCAGGAAACAATGAGCAGTTCTTC. The V gene is TRBV29-1, the J gene TRBJ2-1, with D unresolved. In germline, CDR1 is SQVTM, CDR2 ANQGSEA. With 4 bases removed from V and 5 bases from J, the gap between germline ends came to 6 bases. The CDR3 sequence is 11 residues long.

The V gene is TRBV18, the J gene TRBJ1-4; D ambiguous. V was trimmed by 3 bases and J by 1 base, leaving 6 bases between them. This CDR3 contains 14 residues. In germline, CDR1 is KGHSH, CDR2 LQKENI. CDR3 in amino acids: CASSPMGTNEKLFF. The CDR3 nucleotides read TGTGCCAGCTCACCCATGGGAACTAATGAAAAACTGTTTTTT.

CDR3 DNA: TGTGCCAGCACCATGGGAGGGATGAACACTGAAGCTTTCTTT. Translation: CASTMGGMNTEAFF. The V gene is TRBV6-5, the J gene TRBJ1-1; unclear D gene. The germline V gene encodes CDR1 MNHEY and CDR2 SVGAGI. V gave up 7 bases and J gave up 0 bases, with 12 bases separating them. This CDR3 contains 14 residues.

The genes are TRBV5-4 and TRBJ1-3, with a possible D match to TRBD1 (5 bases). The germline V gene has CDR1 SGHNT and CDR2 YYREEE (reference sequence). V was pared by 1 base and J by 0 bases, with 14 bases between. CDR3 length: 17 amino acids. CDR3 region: CASSLRPGKGSGNTIYF. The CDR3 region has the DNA TGTGCCAGCAGCTTGCGGCCAGGGAAAGGCTCTGGAAACACCATATATTTT.

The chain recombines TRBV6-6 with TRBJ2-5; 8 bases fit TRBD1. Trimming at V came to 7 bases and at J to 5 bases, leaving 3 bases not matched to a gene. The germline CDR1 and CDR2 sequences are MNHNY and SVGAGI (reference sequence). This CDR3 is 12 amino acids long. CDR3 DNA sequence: TGTGCCAGCACAGGGGGCTCGGAGACCCAGTACTTC. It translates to CASTGGSETQYF.

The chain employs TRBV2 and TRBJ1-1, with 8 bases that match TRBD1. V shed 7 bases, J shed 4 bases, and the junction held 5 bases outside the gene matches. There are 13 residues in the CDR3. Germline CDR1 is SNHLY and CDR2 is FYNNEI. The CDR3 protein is CASNPDRATEAFF. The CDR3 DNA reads TGTGCCAGCAATCCGGACAGGGCCACTGAAGCTTTCTTT.